This passage covers 20 T cell receptor beta chains from one sample sequenced in a study of shared clonotypes between healthy human individuals. Repertoires were generated with immunoSEQ multiplex PCR, while TCRdb's copy carries only in-frame clones and drops some. The table records 760,000 or so clones, 90% to 98% of them present only once. Naive CD8 populations comprised CD45RO-negative cells positively selected for CCR7, excluding terminally differentiated effector memory CD45RA+ cells. The sequenced sample was naive CD8+ T cells sorted from blood. The receptors stem from a man aged 25 to 45 in good health.

The V gene is TRBV25-1, the J gene TRBJ2-7; D is unclear. Germline V gives CDR1 MGHDK, CDR2 SYGVNS. The CDR3 length is 13 residues. V gave up 3 bases and J gave up 0 bases, with 6 bases separating them. The CDR3 DNA reads TGTGCCAGCAGTGACTCGAGCTCCTACGAGCAGTACTTC. It yields the protein CASSDSSSYEQYF.

As regards this clone: The sample carries other DNA sequences with the same CDR3. The rearrangement links TRBV27 to TRBJ1-1; tentative D call: TRBD1 (5 bases). The CDR3 is 14 amino acids. Germline CDR1 is MNHEY and CDR2 is SMNVEV (reference sequence). The V gene lost 2 bases and the J gene lost 0 bases, with 7 bases spanning the gap. The CDR3 is CASSLQGLNTEAFF. The CDR3 coding sequence is TGTGCCAGCAGTTTACAGGGATTGAACACTGAAGCTTTCTTT.

The chain is built from TRBV4-2 and TRBJ2-7; D remains ambiguous. Germline V gene lookup returns CDR1 LGHNA and CDR2 YNFKEQ. V gave up 1 base and J gave up 3 bases, with 10 bases separating them. The CDR3 runs to 14 residues. The CDR3 here is CASSQVGARYEQYF. As DNA, the CDR3 is TGTGCCAGCAGCCAAGTTGGCGCCCGCTACGAGCAGTACTTC.

The gene calls are TRBV11-2 and TRBJ2-7, with D possibly matching TRBD1 (6 bases). CDR1 SGHAT and CDR2 FQNNGV come from the germline V gene. V shed 5 bases and J shed 7 bases, with 12 bases lying between them. CDR3 length: 12 residues. CDR3 in DNA: TGTGCCAGCAGCCCACAGGGTTGGGAGCAGTACTTC. It translates to CASSPQGWEQYF.

The V call is TRBV27, the J call TRBJ1-4, with D perhaps matching TRBD1 (6 bases). Trimming cost V 2 bases and J 8 bases, with 12 bases left between them. The CDR3 length is 14 residues. The V gene's germline CDR1 is MNHEY and CDR2 SMNVEV (reference sequence). CDR3 sequence: CASSLRGGEEKLFF. The CDR3 DNA sequence: TGTGCCAGCAGTTTAAGGGGGGGCGAGGAAAAACTGTTTTTT.

For the CDR3, the DNA is TGTGCCAGCAGCTTGGCCCTAGTCTCGCAAGCTTTCTTT. As protein: CASSLALVSQAFF. The rearrangement uses TRBV5-6 and TRBJ1-1; D is undetermined. V lost 0 bases and J 9 bases, leaving 12 bases between the germline ends. CDR1 and CDR2 from the germline V gene are SGHDT and YYEEEE. The CDR3 is 13 amino acids. The whole variable domain, remainder taken from reference TRBV5-6 and TRBJ1-1, is DAGVTQSPTHLIKTRGQQVTLRCSPKSGHDTVSWYQQALGQGPQFIFQYYEEEERQRGNFPDRFSGHQFPNYSSELNVNALLLGDSALYLCASSLALVSQAFFGQGTRLTVV.

This chain connects TRBV27 to TRBJ2-7; D ambiguous. The CDR3 is 14 amino acids. From germline, CDR1 is MNHEY and CDR2 SMNVEV (reference sequence). The V end was cut by 2 bases, the J end by 7 bases, with 15 bases between. CDR3 region: CASSLVRPTGEQYF. CDR3 bases: TGTGCCAGCAGTTTAGTCCGCCCTACCGGTGAGCAGTACTTC.

This clone was observed a single time. J is TRBJ2-2 and V is TRBV19, with D uncertain. Germline CDR1 is LNHDA and CDR2 is SQIVND (reference sequence). The CDR3 sequence is 11 residues long. Trimming took off 5 bases at V and 6 bases at J, with 4 bases between the two ends. The CDR3 bases are TGTGCCAGTAGTGGGGCCGGGGAGCTGTTTTTT. Its protein product is CASSGAGELFF.

V gene TRBV6-6 combines with J gene TRBJ2-3; 10 bases fit TRBD2. The CDR3 runs 15 residues. Germline V gene data show CDR1 as MNHNY and CDR2 as SVGAGI (reference sequence). Trimming cost V 5 bases and J 3 bases; bases outside gene matches: 5. CDR3 sequence: CASSAAGGPTDTQYF. The CDR3 DNA reads as TGTGCCAGCAGTGCAGCGGGAGGGCCGACAGATACGCAGTATTTT.

V usage is TRBV7-2 and J usage is TRBJ2-1; possible D gene TRBD1, 6 bases. V was shortened by 1 base and J by 4 bases, with 17 bases between the two germline ends. The CDR3 is 17 amino acids. CDR1 SGHTA and CDR2 FQGNSA come from the germline V gene. CDR3 sequence (DNA): TGTGCCAGCAGCTTAGACACTTACAGGGAATTATACAATGAGCAGTTCTTC. As protein: CASSLDTYRELYNEQFF.

The rearrangement joins TRBV7-8 to TRBJ2-6; TRBD2 matches 8 bases. V was clipped by 4 bases and J by 3 bases; unmatched bases: 11. The germline gives CDR1 SGHVS, CDR2 FQNEAQ. The CDR3 length is 18 residues. The CDR3, as DNA: TGTGCCAGCAGCTCCCCTTTCGGGGGGGCTGGTGGGGCCAACGTCCTGACTTTC. It codes for CASSSPFGGAGGANVLTF.

The chain couples TRBV7-9 to TRBJ2-1; 14 bases are shared with TRBD2. The CDR3 has 15 amino acids. V was clipped by 5 bases and J by 8 bases; unmatched bases: 5. Germline lookup yields CDR1 SEHNR and CDR2 FQNEAQ (reference sequence). This CDR3 is CASSPGTSGSDEQFF. The CDR3 coding sequence is TGTGCCAGCAGCCCCGGGACTAGCGGGAGCGATGAGCAGTTCTTC.

As DNA, the CDR3 is TGCAGCGTTGAAGGGCGGGACAGCGACCGAGAGACCCAGTACTTC. Translating it yields CSVEGRDSDRETQYF. This chain links TRBV29-1 with TRBJ2-5; D possibly corresponds to TRBD1 (7 bases). V lost 1 base, J lost 4 bases, and 16 bases lay in between. The length of the CDR3 is 15 residues. The germline gives CDR1 SQVTM, CDR2 ANQGSEA.

The genes are TRBV27 and TRBJ2-7, with 14 positions matching TRBD2. Germline CDR1 and CDR2: MNHEY and SMNVEV (reference sequence). There are 21 residues in the CDR3. Trimming took 2 bases from V and 0 from J; bases not matched to a gene: 15. The CDR3 bases are TGTGCCAGCAGTTTAACGGTTGGGACTAGCGGGAGTAAGGGAGGCTCCTACGAGCAGTACTTC. Residues: CASSLTVGTSGSKGGSYEQYF.

The rearrangement links TRBV9 to TRBJ1-4, with a tentative D call TRBD1 (5 bases). The CDR3 consists of 15 residues. With 4 bases removed from V and 8 bases from J, the gap between germline ends came to 18 bases. The germline V gene encodes CDR1 SGDLS and CDR2 YYNGEE. The CDR3 sequence is CASSRDGGIREKLFF. The CDR3, as DNA: TGTGCCAGCAGCCGAGATGGGGGTATCCGAGAAAAACTGTTTTTT.

The CDR3 loop reads CASSIPTGVNTGELFF. CDR3 nucleotide sequence: TGTGCCAGCAGCATACCGACAGGAGTAAACACCGGGGAGCTGTTTTTT. This chain joins TRBV7-8 and TRBJ2-2; D perhaps matches TRBD1 (6 bases). Germline V gene sequence: CDR1 SGHVS, CDR2 FQNEAQ. Between the trimmed V and J ends, which lost 5 bases and 2 bases, there was a span of 15 bases. The CDR3 is made up of 16 amino acids.

This chain connects TRBV19 to TRBJ1-5, with D unclear. The germline gives CDR1 LNHDA, CDR2 SQIVND (reference sequence). Trimming removed 3 bases from V and 7 bases from J, with 10 bases in between. The CDR3 runs to 13 residues. CDR3 region: CASSIESGQPQHF. The CDR3 region has the DNA TGTGCCAGTAGTATCGAGTCGGGGCAGCCCCAGCATTTT.

The rearrangement joins TRBV4-1 to TRBJ2-5, with TRBD2 identical over 7 bases. In germline, CDR1 is MGHRA, CDR2 YSYEKL. The CDR3 length is 16 residues. Trimming took 4 bases from V and 5 from J; bases not matched to a gene: 13. The DNA for the CDR3 is TGCGCCAGCAGCCTAGGGGAGGGTCCCGGTGAGGAGACCCAGTACTTC. Protein sequence: CASSLGEGPGEETQYF.

In its sample, this clone was seen once. The chain employs TRBV27 and TRBJ2-3; D remains ambiguous. This CDR3 has 15 residues. Germline values: CDR1 MNHEY, CDR2 SMNVEV (reference sequence). The V end was cut by 4 bases, the J end by 5 bases, with 16 bases between. The CDR3 loop is CASSSFWSKQDTQYF. The CDR3 coding sequence is TGTGCCAGCAGTTCATTTTGGTCTAAGCAAGATACGCAGTATTTT.

V is TRBV13 and J is TRBJ2-1; TRBD2 matches 10 bases. This CDR3 contains 15 residues. J lost 5 bases, V lost 5 bases, and 6 bases had no gene match. Germline assignment: CDR1 PRHDT and CDR2 FYEKMQ (reference sequence). Written as DNA, the CDR3 is TGTGCCAGCAGCGCTAGCGGGAGACCCGACAATGAGCAGTTCTTC. Translation gives CASSASGRPDNEQFF.